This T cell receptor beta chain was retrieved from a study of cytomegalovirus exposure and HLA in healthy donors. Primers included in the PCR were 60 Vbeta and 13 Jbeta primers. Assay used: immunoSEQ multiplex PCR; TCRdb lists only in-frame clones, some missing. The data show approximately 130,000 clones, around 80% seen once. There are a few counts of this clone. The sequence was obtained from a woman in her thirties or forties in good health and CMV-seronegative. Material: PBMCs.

The CDR3 here is CASRTWRGGIEKLFF. CDR3 nucleotides: TGTGCCAGCAGAACGTGGAGGGGGGGGATTGAAAAACTGTTTTTT. The rearrangement links TRBV28 to TRBJ1-4; maybe TRBD1 (6 bases). Looked up from germline, CDR1 is MDHEN and CDR2 is SYDVKM. The V end was cut by 6 bases, the J end by 7 bases, with 18 bases between. The CDR3 is made up of 15 amino acids.